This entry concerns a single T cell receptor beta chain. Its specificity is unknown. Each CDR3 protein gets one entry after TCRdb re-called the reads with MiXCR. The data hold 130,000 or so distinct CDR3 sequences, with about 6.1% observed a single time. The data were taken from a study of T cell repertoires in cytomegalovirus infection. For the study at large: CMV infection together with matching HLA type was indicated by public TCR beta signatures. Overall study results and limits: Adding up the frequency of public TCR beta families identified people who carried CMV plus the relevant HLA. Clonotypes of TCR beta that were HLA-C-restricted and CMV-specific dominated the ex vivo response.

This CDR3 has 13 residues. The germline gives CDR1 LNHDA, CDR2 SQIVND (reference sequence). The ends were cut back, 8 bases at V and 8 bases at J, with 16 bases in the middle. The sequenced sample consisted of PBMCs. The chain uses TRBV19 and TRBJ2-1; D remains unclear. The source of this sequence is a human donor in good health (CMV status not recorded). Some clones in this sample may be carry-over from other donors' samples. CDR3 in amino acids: CASCSLSSHEQFF. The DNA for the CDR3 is TGTGCCAGTTGTTCGCTTAGTTCCCATGAGCAGTTCTTC.